The 2 T cell receptor beta chains below were found in one sample sequenced in a study of vaccination and CD4 T cells after COVID-19. Their antigens are not known. Oncomine TCR Beta short-read sequencing was applied to DNA from cultured CD4+ T cells. TCRdb re-analysed the PCR reads in MiXCR, keeping a single row per CDR3 protein. The sample holds approximately 5,800 distinct CDR3 sequences, less than 75% seen once. The treatment denotes: approximately nine-day PBMC culture with coronavirus spike peptide pools or control peptides (ViraFEST assay). Material: CD4+ T cells from blood, cultured in vitro. The receptor set was obtained from a human donor who had recovered from COVID-19.

This clonotype was detected a few times. The gene calls are TRBV6-1 and TRBJ1-6; no clear D gene. Germline V gives CDR1 MNHNS, CDR2 SASEGT. The V gene lost 5 bases and the J gene lost 2 bases, with 10 bases spanning the gap. This CDR3 is 15 amino acids long. CDR3 region: CASSRPVAYNSPLHF. CDR3 bases: TGTGCCAGCAGTCGCCCCGTGGCCTATAATTCACCCCTCCACTTT.

As DNA, the CDR3 is TGTGCCAGCAGTGAAGGGGCAGGGGTATGGGAGACCCAGTACTTC. Residues: CASSEGAGVWETQYF. The rearrangement links TRBV6-1 to TRBJ2-5; D perhaps matches TRBD1 (6 bases). Trimming stripped 1 base from V and 5 bases from J, with 14 bases between. Germline CDR1 and CDR2: MNHNS and SASEGT. The CDR3 consists of 15 residues.